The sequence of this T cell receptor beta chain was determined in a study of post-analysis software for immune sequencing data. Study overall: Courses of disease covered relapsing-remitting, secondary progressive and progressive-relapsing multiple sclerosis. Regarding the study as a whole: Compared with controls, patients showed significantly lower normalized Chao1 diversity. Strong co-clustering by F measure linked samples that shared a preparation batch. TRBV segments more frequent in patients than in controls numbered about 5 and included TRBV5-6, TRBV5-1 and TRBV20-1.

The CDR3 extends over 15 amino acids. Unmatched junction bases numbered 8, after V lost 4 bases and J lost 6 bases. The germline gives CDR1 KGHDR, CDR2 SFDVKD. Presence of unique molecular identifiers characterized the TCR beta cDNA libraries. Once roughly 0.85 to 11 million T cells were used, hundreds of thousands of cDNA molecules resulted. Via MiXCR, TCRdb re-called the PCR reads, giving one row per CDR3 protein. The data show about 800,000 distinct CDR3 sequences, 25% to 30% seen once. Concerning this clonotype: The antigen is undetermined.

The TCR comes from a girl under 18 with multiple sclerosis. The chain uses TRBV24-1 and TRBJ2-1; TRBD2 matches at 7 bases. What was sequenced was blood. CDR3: CATSDYRDYINEQFF. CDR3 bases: TGTGCCACCAGTGACTACCGGGACTACATCAATGAGCAGTTCTTC.